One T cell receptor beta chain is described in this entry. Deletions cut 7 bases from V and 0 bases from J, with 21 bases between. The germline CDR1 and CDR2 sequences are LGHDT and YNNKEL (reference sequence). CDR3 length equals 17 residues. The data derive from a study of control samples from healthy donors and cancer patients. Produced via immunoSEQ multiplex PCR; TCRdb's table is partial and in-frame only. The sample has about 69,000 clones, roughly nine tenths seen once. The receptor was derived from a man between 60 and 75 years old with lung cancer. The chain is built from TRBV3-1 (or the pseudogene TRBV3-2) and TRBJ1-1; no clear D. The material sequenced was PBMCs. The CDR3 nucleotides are TGTGCCAGCACTAAAGGACTCGCGGTTACAATGAACACTGAAGCTTTCTTT. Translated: CASTKGLAVTMNTEAFF.